Presented here are 2 T cell receptor beta chains from one specimen sequenced in a study of blood T cell repertoires in COVID-19. Clones were read by immunoSEQ multiplex PCR, and TCRdb kept only the in-frame ones, dropping some. This repertoire shows 250,000 to 350,000 clones, approximately 84% found once; its top ten account for about 1.5%. Sequenced sample: peripheral blood. The receptors originated from a human donor with COVID-19, enrolled during active disease. The donor label of this sample is uncertain.

This chain connects TRBV27 to TRBJ2-2; the D is unclear. V lost 0 bases to trimming and J lost 1 base, with 6 bases between them. Germline V gene lookup returns CDR1 MNHEY and CDR2 SMNVEV (reference sequence). CDR3 length equals 15 residues. CDR3 in DNA: TGTGCCAGCAGTTTATCCCCGGGGAACACCGGGGAGCTGTTTTTT. Translation: CASSLSPGNTGELFF.

This chain joins TRBV30 and TRBJ1-5; 10 bases fit TRBD1. V lost 5 bases, J lost 4 bases, and 2 bases stayed unmatched. The CDR3 is 13 amino acids. Looked up from germline, CDR1 is GTSNPN and CDR2 is SVGIG (reference sequence). The CDR3 region has the DNA TGTGCCTGGGGGGGACAGGGGAATCAGCCCCAGCATTTT. Translated, it gives CAWGGQGNQPQHF.